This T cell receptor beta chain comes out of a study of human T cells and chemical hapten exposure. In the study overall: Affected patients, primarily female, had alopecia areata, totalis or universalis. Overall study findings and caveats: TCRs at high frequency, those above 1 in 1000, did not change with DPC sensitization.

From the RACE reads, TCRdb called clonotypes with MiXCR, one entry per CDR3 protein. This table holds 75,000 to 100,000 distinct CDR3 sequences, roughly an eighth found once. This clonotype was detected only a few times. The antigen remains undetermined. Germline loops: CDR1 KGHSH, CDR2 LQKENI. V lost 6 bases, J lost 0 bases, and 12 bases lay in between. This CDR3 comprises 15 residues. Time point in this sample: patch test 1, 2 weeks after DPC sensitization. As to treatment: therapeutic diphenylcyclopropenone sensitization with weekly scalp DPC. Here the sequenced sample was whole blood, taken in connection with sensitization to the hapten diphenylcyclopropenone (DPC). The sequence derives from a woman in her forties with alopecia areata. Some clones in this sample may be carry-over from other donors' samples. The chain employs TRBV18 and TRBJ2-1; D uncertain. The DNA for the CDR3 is TGTGCCAGCTCGCATTCCGAAAGCTCCTACAATGAGCAGTTCTTC. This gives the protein CASSHSESSYNEQFF.